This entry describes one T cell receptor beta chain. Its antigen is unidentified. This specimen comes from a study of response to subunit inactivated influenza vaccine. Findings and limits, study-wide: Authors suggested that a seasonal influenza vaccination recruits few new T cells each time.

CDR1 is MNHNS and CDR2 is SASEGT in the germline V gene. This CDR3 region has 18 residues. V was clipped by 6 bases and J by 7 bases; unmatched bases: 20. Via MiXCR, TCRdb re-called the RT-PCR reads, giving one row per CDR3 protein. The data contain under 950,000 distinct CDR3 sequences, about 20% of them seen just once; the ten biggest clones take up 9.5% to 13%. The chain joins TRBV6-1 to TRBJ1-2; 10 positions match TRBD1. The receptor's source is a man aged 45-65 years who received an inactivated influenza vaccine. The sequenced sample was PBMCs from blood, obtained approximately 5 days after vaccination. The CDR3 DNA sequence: TGTGCCAGCAGCCCGGAGGTCCGGGACAGGGGAGAGCGCGGTGGCTACACCTTC. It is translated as CASSPEVRDRGERGGYTF.